Following are 16 T cell receptor beta chains from one sample sequenced in a study of OX40 agonist ivuxolimab in advanced cancers. Method: immunoSEQ multiplex PCR; TCRdb's copy keeps in-frame clones and lacks some. The table records roughly 70,000 clones, 80% to 90% of them present only once. Here the sequenced sample was CD4+ or CD8+ T cells sorted from blood, taken in a trial of the OX40 agonist ivuxolimab. The receptors derive from an adult with an advanced solid tumor such as melanoma, head and neck, liver or kidney cancer.

This clone was found a few times. This chain links TRBV11-1 with TRBJ2-5, with 9 bases that match TRBD1. The CDR3 has 13 amino acids. CDR1 SGHAT and CDR2 FQDESV come from the germline V gene (reference sequence). The J segment lost 3 bases and the V segment lost 5 bases, leaving 1 base of the junction unmatched. The CDR3 DNA follows: TGTGCCAGCAGCCGGGACAGGGAAGAGACCCAGTACTTC. Translating gives CASSRDREETQYF.

The V gene is TRBV28, the J gene TRBJ2-2; 9 bases fit TRBD2. Germline CDR1 reads MDHEN; CDR2 reads SYDVKM. V shed 8 bases and J 4 bases; nucleotides not matched to a gene: 11. The CDR3 length is 16 residues. CDR3: CASGPLAGNSTGELFF. The CDR3 nucleotides read TGTGCCAGCGGTCCCCTAGCGGGAAATTCCACCGGGGAGCTGTTTTTT. Looking up the rest from reference TRBV28 and TRBJ2-2 gives the full variable domain: DVKVTQSSRYLVKRTGEKVFLECVQDMDHENMFWYRQDPGLGLRLIYFSYDVKMKEKGDIPEGYSVSREKKERFSLILESASTNQTSMYLCASGPLAGNSTGELFFGEGSRLTVL.

J is TRBJ2-7 and V is TRBV6-1, with 9 bases fitting TRBD1. The V gene end was trimmed by 5 bases and the J gene end by 0 bases; junction bases not matched to a gene: 5. The CDR3 has 15 residues. CDR1 and CDR2 from the germline V gene are MNHNS and SASEGT. The CDR3 here is CASSKGQGSSYEQYF. CDR3 DNA sequence: TGTGCCAGCAGTAAGGGACAGGGAAGCTCCTACGAGCAGTACTTC.

The V call is TRBV30, the J call TRBJ2-7; 8 bases line up with TRBD2. CDR1 and CDR2 (germline): GTSNPN, SVGIG (reference sequence). The CDR3 has 14 residues. V dropped 2 bases and J dropped 0; count of bases not matched to a gene: 3. The CDR3 DNA follows: TGTGCCTGGAGTTTCGGGGGGGCCTCCTACGAGCAGTACTTC. Translated: CAWSFGGASYEQYF.

This chain's CDR3 is CASSLDGVGGSANYGYTF. The CDR3 DNA is TGTGCCAGCAGCTTAGATGGGGTTGGGGGATCGGCGAACTATGGCTACACCTTC. The J gene is TRBJ1-2, the V gene TRBV7-8, with D possibly TRBD1 on 5 matching bases. V lost 1 base and J lost 2, with 20 bases in between. CDR3 size: 18 residues. Germline loops: CDR1 SGHVS, CDR2 FQNEAQ.

The rearrangement links TRBV19 to TRBJ1-4; the D is unclear. CDR3 size: 16 residues. Germline V lookup: CDR1 LNHDA, CDR2 SQIVND (reference sequence). The V gene lost 3 bases and the J gene lost 0 bases, with 11 bases spanning the gap. Here the CDR3 reads CASSIRTGATNEKLFF. DNA of the CDR3: TGTGCCAGTAGTATCAGGACCGGCGCAACTAATGAAAAACTGTTTTTT. Full variable domain (missing parts from reference TRBV19 and TRBJ1-4): DGGITQSPKYLFRKEGQNVTLSCEQNLNHDAMYWYRQDPGQGLRLIYYSQIVNDFQKGDIAEGYSVSREKKESFPLTVTSAQKNPTAFYLCASSIRTGATNEKLFFGSGTQLSVL.

This chain connects TRBV19 to TRBJ2-7; no clear D. With 3 bases removed from V and 3 bases from J, the gap between germline ends came to 15 bases. The CDR3 totals 15 residues. CDR1 and CDR2 from the germline V gene are LNHDA and SQIVND (reference sequence). CDR3 coding DNA: TGTGCCAGTAGTATTAACAGCCAAAGGAGCTACGAGCAGTACTTC. Its translation: CASSINSQRSYEQYF.

V gene TRBV15 combines with J gene TRBJ2-7; D unclear. The V gene lost 0 bases and the J gene lost 3 bases, with 9 bases spanning the gap. This CDR3 contains 14 residues. Looked up from germline, CDR1 is LNHNV and CDR2 is YYDKDF (reference sequence). CDR3 region: CATSRDLEDYEQYF. CDR3 coding DNA: TGTGCCACCAGCAGAGATCTTGAGGACTACGAGCAGTACTTC.

The rearrangement uses TRBV9 and TRBJ2-7; D gene unclear. The germline V gene encodes CDR1 SGDLS and CDR2 YYNGEE. There are 14 residues in the CDR3. Trimming pared 4 bases from V and 3 bases from J, leaving 14 bases between. The CDR3: CASSPVAASYEQYF. The CDR3 DNA reads TGTGCCAGCAGCCCGGTAGCTGCTAGCTACGAGCAGTACTTC. The full variable domain, completed using reference TRBV9 and TRBJ2-7, is DSGVTQTPKHLITATGQRVTLRCSPRSGDLSVYWYQQSLDQGLQFLIQYYNGEERAKGNILERFSAQQFPDLHSELNLSSLELGDSALYFCASSPVAASYEQYFGPGTRLTVT.

The V call is TRBV28, the J call TRBJ1-4, with a possible D match to TRBD1 (6 bases). The germline CDR1 and CDR2 sequences are MDHEN and SYDVKM. The ends were cut back, 6 bases at V and 2 bases at J, with 19 bases in the middle. The CDR3 covers 17 residues. The CDR3 reads CASSIGQGKWTNEKLFF. CDR3 nucleotides: TGTGCCAGCAGCATAGGGCAGGGGAAATGGACTAATGAAAAACTGTTTTTT.

The gene calls are TRBV19 and TRBJ1-6; 9 bases fit TRBD1. J was trimmed by 9 bases and V by 4 bases; bases with no gene match: 4. The CDR3 totals 14 residues. The germline gives CDR1 LNHDA, CDR2 SQIVND (reference sequence). CDR3 protein: CASSNRGPGSPLHF. The DNA for the CDR3 is TGTGCCAGTAGTAACAGGGGGCCGGGTTCACCCCTCCACTTT.

The chain combines TRBV5-5 with TRBJ2-5, with a possible D match to TRBD1 (5 bases). V lost 0 bases to trimming and J lost 0 bases, with 12 bases between them. Germline V gives CDR1 SGHKS, CDR2 YYEKEE (reference sequence). This CDR3 comprises 16 residues. The CDR3 here is CASSLGRAMYQETQYF. CDR3 DNA: TGTGCCAGCAGCTTGGGCAGGGCAATGTACCAAGAGACCCAGTACTTC.

This rearrangement joins TRBV18 to TRBJ1-3; D not resolved. The CDR3 covers 14 residues. Germline loops: CDR1 KGHSH, CDR2 LQKENI. The germline V and J ends were trimmed by 4 bases and 0 bases, with 7 bases remaining between them. The CDR3 sequence: CASSQGTSGNTIYF. The CDR3 DNA follows: TGTGCCAGCTCACAGGGAACCTCTGGAAACACCATATATTTT.

This chain joins TRBV30 and TRBJ2-7; D possibly corresponds to TRBD2 (5 bases). The CDR3 sequence is 13 residues long. In germline, CDR1 is GTSNPN, CDR2 SVGIG (reference sequence). V dropped 2 bases and J dropped 9 bases, with 17 bases sitting between them. The CDR3: CAWSLRESTGQYF. CDR3 DNA: TGTGCCTGGAGTCTTAGGGAGTCCACGGGGCAGTACTTC.

The rearrangement joins TRBV19 to TRBJ2-1; D is perhaps TRBD2 (5 bases). The CDR3 is 15 amino acids. Germline V gene lookup returns CDR1 LNHDA and CDR2 SQIVND (reference sequence). V was pared by 5 bases and J by 4 bases, with 15 bases between. The CDR3 DNA sequence: TGTGCCAGTAGTTCCTCGGACGGCGGGTACAATGAGCAGTTCTTC. It codes for CASSSSDGGYNEQFF.

This clone was observed once. The chain uses TRBV7-6 and TRBJ2-7; tentatively, D is TRBD1 or TRBD2 (5 bases each). Trimming stripped 1 base from V and 1 base from J, with 11 bases between. The V gene's germline CDR1 is SGHVS and CDR2 FNYEAQ. The CDR3 loop spans 15 amino acids. In DNA form, the CDR3 reads TGTGCCAGCAGCTTAGGAGAGGGGCGTTCCTACGAGCAGTACTTC. It yields the protein CASSLGEGRSYEQYF.